This is a list of T cell receptor beta chains from one sample in a study of cytomegalovirus exposure and HLA in healthy donors. Profiling relied on immunoSEQ multiplex PCR, and the TCRdb table lists in-frame clones only, not all of them. The data show around 170,000 clones, about 80% seen once. Sequencing was carried out using PBMCs. Source of these receptors: a man aged 35 to 55 in good health and CMV-seronegative. The conserved cysteine and the conserved F or W are not part of the CDR3 here. Fields, in order: V gene, J gene, CDR3 length, CDR3 protein.

v_call: TRBV6-6
j_call: TRBJ2-7
cdr3_length: 10
cdr3_aa: ASSRDSYERY

v_call: TRBV25-1
j_call: TRBJ1-6
cdr3_length: 12
cdr3_aa: ASSERLANSPLH

v_call: TRBV2
j_call: TRBJ1-1
cdr3_length: 9
cdr3_aa: ASRANTEAF

v_call: TRBV28
j_call: TRBJ2-7
cdr3_length: 10
cdr3_aa: ASSFDTYEQY

v_call: TRBV7-9
j_call: TRBJ2-1
cdr3_length: 14
cdr3_aa: ASSLVGTSGSHEQF

v_call: TRBV27
j_call: TRBJ2-2
cdr3_length: 16
cdr3_aa: ASSLRVLAGVGTGELF

v_call: TRBV5-1
j_call: TRBJ1-6
cdr3_length: 11
cdr3_aa: ASSQGDGSPLH

v_call: TRBV28
j_call: TRBJ2-7
cdr3_length: 12
cdr3_aa: ASRSGTVSYEQY

v_call: TRBV7-9
j_call: TRBJ2-7
cdr3_length: 12
cdr3_aa: ASTLAGGGLEQY

v_call: TRBV6-1
j_call: TRBJ1-5
cdr3_length: 13
cdr3_aa: ASGWTGVSNQPQH

v_call: TRBV6-5
j_call: TRBJ1-5
cdr3_length: 12
cdr3_aa: ASSWGGTGQPQH

v_call: TRBV15
j_call: TRBJ1-1
cdr3_length: 12
cdr3_aa: ATSSQMGGTEAF

v_call: TRBV11-3
j_call: TRBJ2-1
cdr3_length: 13
cdr3_aa: ASSTGGTAYNEQF

v_call: TRBV25-1
j_call: TRBJ1-1
cdr3_length: 12
cdr3_aa: ASSDPTLNTEAF

v_call: TRBV6-5
j_call: TRBJ2-7
cdr3_length: 12
cdr3_aa: ASSSGTVAYEQY

v_call: TRBV7-3
j_call: TRBJ2-2
cdr3_length: 13
cdr3_aa: ASAPTSGATGELF

v_call: TRBV6-6
j_call: TRBJ1-2
cdr3_length: 13
cdr3_aa: ASKMDGTGGYGYT

v_call: TRBV7-8
j_call: TRBJ2-1
cdr3_length: 14
cdr3_aa: ASSLQGGSSYNEQF

v_call: TRBV6-1
j_call: TRBJ2-1
cdr3_length: 14
cdr3_aa: ASSENGWRAYNEQF

v_call: TRBV27
j_call: TRBJ2-7
cdr3_length: 11
cdr3_aa: ASRRGSEYEQY

v_call: TRBV30
j_call: TRBJ1-5
cdr3_length: 13
cdr3_aa: AWAGGVYSNQPQH

v_call: TRBV5-1
j_call: TRBJ2-1
cdr3_length: 14
cdr3_aa: ASSPHDRVQTNEQF

v_call: TRBV28
j_call: TRBJ2-3
cdr3_length: 11
cdr3_aa: ASQRTGTDTQY

v_call: TRBV7-7
j_call: TRBJ2-3
cdr3_length: 12
cdr3_aa: ASSLGQGIDTQY

v_call: TRBV18
j_call: TRBJ1-1
cdr3_length: 10
cdr3_aa: ASSTTVTEAF

v_call: TRBV4-2
j_call: TRBJ2-1
cdr3_length: 13
cdr3_aa: ASSQVGAINNEQF

v_call: TRBV19
j_call: TRBJ2-3
cdr3_length: 11
cdr3_aa: ASRDRVSDTQY

v_call: TRBV20-1
j_call: TRBJ2-7
cdr3_length: 8
cdr3_aa: SASSKEQY

v_call: TRBV5-6
j_call: TRBJ1-6
cdr3_length: 13
cdr3_aa: ASSLDRVPNSPLH

v_call: TRBV5-4
j_call: TRBJ1-1
cdr3_length: 12
cdr3_aa: ASSLRQGDTEAF

v_call: TRBV11-2
j_call: TRBJ2-5
cdr3_length: 13
cdr3_aa: ASRFRDTTQETQY

v_call: TRBV5-1
j_call: TRBJ1-1
cdr3_length: 12
cdr3_aa: ASRTGQLNTEAF

v_call: TRBV30
j_call: TRBJ2-6
cdr3_length: 14
cdr3_aa: ARSGRGGSGANVLT

v_call: TRBV27
j_call: TRBJ2-1
cdr3_length: 13
cdr3_aa: ASRFGTGGANEQF

v_call: TRBV5-1
j_call: TRBJ2-5
cdr3_length: 12
cdr3_aa: ASSFTGPQETQY

v_call: TRBV15
j_call: TRBJ1-3
cdr3_length: 10
cdr3_aa: ATSGAGNTIY

v_call: TRBV27
j_call: TRBJ2-7
cdr3_length: 15
cdr3_aa: ASSLGGFGTLAYEQY

v_call: TRBV5-4
j_call: TRBJ2-1
cdr3_length: 15
cdr3_aa: ASSLGASGISYNEQF

v_call: TRBV19
j_call: TRBJ1-5
cdr3_length: 14
cdr3_aa: ASSIRGRRNNQPQH

v_call: TRBV7-3
j_call: TRBJ2-5
cdr3_length: 13
cdr3_aa: ASSRGLVMGETQY

v_call: TRBV13
j_call: -
cdr3_length: 13
cdr3_aa: ASSPGDTTFYEQY

v_call: TRBV7-8
j_call: TRBJ1-5
cdr3_length: 14
cdr3_aa: ASSLRSPRGNQPQH

v_call: TRBV5-1
j_call: TRBJ2-2
cdr3_length: 13
cdr3_aa: ASTLTPGNTGELF

v_call: TRBV2
j_call: TRBJ2-5
cdr3_length: 10
cdr3_aa: ASRGDKETQY

v_call: TRBV27
j_call: TRBJ1-4
cdr3_length: 14
cdr3_aa: ASSSRGGGTNEKLF

v_call: TRBV6-5
j_call: TRBJ1-2
cdr3_length: 13
cdr3_aa: ASSRGQGSWDGYT

v_call: TRBV5-1
j_call: TRBJ2-2
cdr3_length: 15
cdr3_aa: ASSFGQTAANTGELF

v_call: TRBV13
j_call: TRBJ2-1
cdr3_length: 12
cdr3_aa: ASSPGTDYNEQF

v_call: TRBV27
j_call: TRBJ1-2
cdr3_length: 15
cdr3_aa: ASSIMPPTGANYGYT

v_call: TRBV11-2
j_call: TRBJ2-7
cdr3_length: 13
cdr3_aa: ASSLGATGTYEQY

v_call: TRBV30
j_call: TRBJ2-5
cdr3_length: 16
cdr3_aa: AWRKRGQGARKQETQY

v_call: TRBV19
j_call: TRBJ2-7
cdr3_length: 17
cdr3_aa: ASRTRSRTSGRSSYEQY

v_call: TRBV19
j_call: TRBJ2-7
cdr3_length: 13
cdr3_aa: ASSRDSRGGKEQY

v_call: TRBV7-9
j_call: TRBJ1-3
cdr3_length: 12
cdr3_aa: ASTSGGQRNTIY

v_call: TRBV6-5
j_call: TRBJ2-1
cdr3_length: 12
cdr3_aa: ASSPSSSYNEQF